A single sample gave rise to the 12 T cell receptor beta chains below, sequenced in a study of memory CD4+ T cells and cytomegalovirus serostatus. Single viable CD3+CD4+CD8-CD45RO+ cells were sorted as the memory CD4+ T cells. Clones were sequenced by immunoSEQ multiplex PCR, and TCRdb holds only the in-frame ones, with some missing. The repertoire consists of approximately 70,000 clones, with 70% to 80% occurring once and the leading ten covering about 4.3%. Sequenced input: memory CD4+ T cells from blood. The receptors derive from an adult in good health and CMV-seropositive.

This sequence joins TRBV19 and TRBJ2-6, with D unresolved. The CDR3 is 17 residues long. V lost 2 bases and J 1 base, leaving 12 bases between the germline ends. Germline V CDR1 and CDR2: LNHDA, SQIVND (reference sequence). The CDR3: CASSIPIPTSGANVLTF. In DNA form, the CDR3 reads TGTGCCAGTAGTATACCAATTCCAACTTCTGGGGCCAACGTCCTGACTTTC.

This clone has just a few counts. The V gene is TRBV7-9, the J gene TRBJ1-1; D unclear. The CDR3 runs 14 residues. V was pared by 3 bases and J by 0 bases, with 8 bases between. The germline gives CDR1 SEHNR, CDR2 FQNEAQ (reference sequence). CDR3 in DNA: TGTGCCAGCAGCTTTCATGACGTGAACACTGAAGCTTTCTTT. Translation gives CASSFHDVNTEAFF.

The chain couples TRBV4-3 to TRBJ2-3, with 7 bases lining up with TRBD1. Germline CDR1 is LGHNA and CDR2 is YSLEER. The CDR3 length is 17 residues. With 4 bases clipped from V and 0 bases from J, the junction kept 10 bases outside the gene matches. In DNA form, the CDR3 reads TGCGCCAGCAGCCCCGGACAGGCCGATTCTAGCACAGATACGCAGTATTTT. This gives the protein CASSPGQADSSTDTQYF.

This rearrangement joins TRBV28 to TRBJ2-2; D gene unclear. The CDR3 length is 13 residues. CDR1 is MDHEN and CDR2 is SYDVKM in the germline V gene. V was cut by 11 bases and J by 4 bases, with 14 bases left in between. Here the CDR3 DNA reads TGTGCCCCCTGGCCCCTGGGCACCGGGGAGCTGTTTTTT. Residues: CAPWPLGTGELFF.

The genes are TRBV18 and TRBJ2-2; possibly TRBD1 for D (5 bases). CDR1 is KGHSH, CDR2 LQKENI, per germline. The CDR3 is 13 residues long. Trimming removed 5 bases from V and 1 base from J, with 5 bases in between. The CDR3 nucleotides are TGTGCCAGCTCAGGACAGAACACCGGGGAGCTGTTTTTT. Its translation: CASSGQNTGELFF.

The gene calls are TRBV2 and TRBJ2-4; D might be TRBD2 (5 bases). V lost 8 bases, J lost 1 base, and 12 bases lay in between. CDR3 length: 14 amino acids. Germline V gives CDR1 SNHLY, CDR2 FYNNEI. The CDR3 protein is CASAGSVAKNIQYF. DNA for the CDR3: TGTGCCAGCGCGGGTAGCGTTGCCAAAAACATTCAGTACTTC.

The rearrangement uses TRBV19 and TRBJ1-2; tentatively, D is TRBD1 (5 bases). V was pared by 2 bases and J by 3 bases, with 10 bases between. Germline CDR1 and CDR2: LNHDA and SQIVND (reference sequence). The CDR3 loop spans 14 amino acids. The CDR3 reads CASSIPGGDYGYTF. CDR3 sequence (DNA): TGTGCCAGTAGTATACCCGGGGGGGACTATGGCTACACCTTC.

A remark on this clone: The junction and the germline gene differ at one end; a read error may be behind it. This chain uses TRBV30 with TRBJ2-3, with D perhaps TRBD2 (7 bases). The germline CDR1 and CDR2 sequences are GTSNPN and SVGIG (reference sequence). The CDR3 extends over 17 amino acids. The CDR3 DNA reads TGTGCCTGGAGCCAGGGAGGGGGTTCGGGGCTCACAGATATGCAGTATTTT. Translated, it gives CAWSQGGGSGLTDMQYF.

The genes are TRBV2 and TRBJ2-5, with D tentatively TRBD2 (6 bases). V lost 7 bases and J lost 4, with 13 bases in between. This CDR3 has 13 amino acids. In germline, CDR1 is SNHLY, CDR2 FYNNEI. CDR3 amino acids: CASNRRGTETQYF. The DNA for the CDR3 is TGTGCCAGCAATCGCCGGGGGACAGAGACCCAGTACTTC. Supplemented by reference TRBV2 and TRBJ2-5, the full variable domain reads EPEVTQTPSHQVTQMGQEVILRCVPISNHLYFYWYRQILGQKVEFLVSFYNNEISEKSEIFDDQFSVERPDGSNFTLKIRSTKLEDSAMYFCASNRRGTETQYFGPGTRLLVL.

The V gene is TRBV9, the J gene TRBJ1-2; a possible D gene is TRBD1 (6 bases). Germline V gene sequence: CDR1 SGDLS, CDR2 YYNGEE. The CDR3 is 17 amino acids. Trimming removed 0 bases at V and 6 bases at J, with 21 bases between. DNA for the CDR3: TGTGCCAGCAGCGTAGAGGGAGGGGGGGAGCGCCGTCATGGCTACACCTTC. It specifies CASSVEGGGERRHGYTF.

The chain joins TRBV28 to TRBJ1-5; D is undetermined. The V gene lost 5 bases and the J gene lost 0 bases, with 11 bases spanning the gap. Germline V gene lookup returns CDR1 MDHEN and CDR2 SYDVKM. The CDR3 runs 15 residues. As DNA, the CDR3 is TGTGCCAGCAGTGTTCGACGGATTAGCAATCAGCCCCAGCATTTT. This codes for CASSVRRISNQPQHF.

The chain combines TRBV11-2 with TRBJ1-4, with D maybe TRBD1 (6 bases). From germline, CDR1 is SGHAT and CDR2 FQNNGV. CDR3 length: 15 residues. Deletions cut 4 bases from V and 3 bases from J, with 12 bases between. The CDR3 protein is CASSSPGAPNEKLFF. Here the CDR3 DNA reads TGTGCCAGCAGCTCGCCAGGGGCCCCTAATGAAAAACTGTTTTTT. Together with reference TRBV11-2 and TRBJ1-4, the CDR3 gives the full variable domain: EAGVAQSPRYKIIEKRQSVAFWCNPISGHATLYWYQQILGQGPKLLIQFQNNGVVDDSQLPKDRFSAERLKGVDSTLKIQPAKLEDSAVYLCASSSPGAPNEKLFFGSGTQLSVL.